One sample yielded the 5 T cell receptor beta chains listed below, sequenced in a study of regulatory T cells in long-lasting Graves disease. Regarding time point: newly diagnosed GD, antithyroid drugs for less than 3 months. Extracted PBMC RNA gave rise to the TCR library. Combining iRepertoire HTBI primers with Arm-PCR of CDR3 regions, the authors built TCR beta libraries. Each CDR3 protein is one row after TCRdb ran MiXCR on the multiplex PCR reads. The sample contains hundreds of thousands of distinct CDR3 sequences, 16% of which appear only once. These data were also filed under a second study, of T cells in Graves' hyperthyroidism and ophthalmopathy.

The specimen comprised peripheral blood mononuclear cells (PBMCs), sampled at new diagnosis, from a patient treated with antithyroid drugs. The receptors were sampled from a woman in her 30s with Graves disease.

This clonotype has at least ten counts. The chain uses TRBV6-2 or TRBV6-3 and TRBJ2-7; D is undetermined. Looked up from germline, CDR1 is MNHEY and CDR2 is SVGEGT. V lost 2 bases to trimming and J lost 1 base, with 9 bases between them. This CDR3 contains 14 residues. The CDR3 DNA reads TGTGCCAGCAGTTACCTCGAGGCGTCCTACGAGCAGTACTTC. It codes for CASSYLEASYEQYF.

This clonotype was detected many times. The rearrangement joins TRBV12-3 or TRBV12-4 to TRBJ1-5, with no clear D. The CDR3 length is 14 residues. Deletions cut 6 bases from V and 1 base from J, with 10 bases between. CDR3 nucleotide sequence: TGTGCCAGCAGGGAGGGTTTAAGCAATCAGCCCCAGCATTTT. Its protein is CASREGLSNQPQHF.

The table lists this clonotype with many counts. One end of the junction varies from germline; a read error may be responsible. The chain couples TRBV29-1 to TRBJ2-7; no definite D call. The CDR3 is 11 amino acids. CDR1 and CDR2 from the germline V gene are SQVTM and ANQGSEA. The CDR3 DNA sequence: TGCAGCGTAGAAGTTGCTAGGGAGCAGTACTTC. It specifies CSVEVAREQYF.

V is TRBV14 and J is TRBJ2-1; possible D gene TRBD2, 5 bases. Trimming stripped 1 base from V and 7 bases from J, with 8 bases between. CDR1 and CDR2 from the germline V gene are SGHDN and FVKESK. The CDR3 contains 13 residues. CDR3 nucleotides: TGTGCCAGCAGCCAAGGTAGCGCAAATGAGCAGTTCTTC. Its protein is CASSQGSANEQFF. The entire variable domain, with the rest obtained from reference TRBV14 and TRBJ2-1, is as follows: EAGVTQFPSHSVIEKGQTVTLRCDPISGHDNLYWYRRVMGKEIKFLLHFVKESKQDESGMPNNRFLAERTGGTYSTLKVQPAELEDSGVYFCASSQGSANEQFFGPGTRLTVL.

Many counts were recorded for this clonotype. This chain uses TRBV15 with TRBJ2-4; TRBD1 agrees at 10 bases. V lost 3 bases, J lost 4 bases, and 3 bases stayed unmatched. This CDR3 is built from 15 residues. Per the germline V gene, CDR1 is LNHNV and CDR2 is YYDKDF (reference sequence). CDR3 sequence (DNA): TGTGCCACCAGCAGCGGGGGACAGGGGAAAAACATTCAGTACTTC. This encodes CATSSGGQGKNIQYF.